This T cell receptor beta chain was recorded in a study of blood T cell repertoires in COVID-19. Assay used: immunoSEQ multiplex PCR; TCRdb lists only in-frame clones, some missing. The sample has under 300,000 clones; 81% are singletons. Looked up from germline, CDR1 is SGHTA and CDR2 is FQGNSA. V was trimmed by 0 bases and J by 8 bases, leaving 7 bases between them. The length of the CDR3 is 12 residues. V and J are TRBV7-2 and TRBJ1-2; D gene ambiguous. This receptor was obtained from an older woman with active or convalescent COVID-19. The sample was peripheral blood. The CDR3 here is CASSLAFQGYTF. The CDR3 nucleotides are TGTGCCAGCAGCTTAGCATTCCAAGGCTACACCTTC.